The 6 T cell receptor beta chains below all came from one sample that was sequenced in a study of neoadjuvant anti-PD-1 for oral cavity cancer. The time point denotes: after neoadjuvant nivolumab, at surgical resection. Repertoires were generated with immunoSEQ multiplex PCR, while TCRdb's copy carries only in-frame clones and drops some. The repertoire holds 14,000 or so clones, with around 70% as singletons. Sequenced material: PBMCs, taken after nivolumab (anti-PD-1) treatment. All receptors come from a person between 40 and 79 years old with oral cavity squamous cell carcinoma.

The chain employs TRBV7-2 and TRBJ2-6; D is ambiguous. The CDR3 spans 15 residues. V was clipped by 5 bases and J by 0 bases, with 8 bases between them. Germline CDR1 is SGHTA and CDR2 is FQGNSA. The CDR3 DNA follows: TGTGCCAGCAGCCTCTACAGCTCTGGGGCCAACGTCCTGACTTTC. The encoded protein is CASSLYSSGANVLTF. Together with reference TRBV7-2 and TRBJ2-6, the CDR3 gives the full variable domain: GAGVSQSPSNKVTEKGKDVELRCDPISGHTALYWYRQSLGQGLEFLIYFQGNSAPDKSGLPSDRFSAERTGGSVSTLTIQRTQQEDSAVYLCASSLYSSGANVLTFGAGSRLTVL.

This sequence joins TRBV10-3 and TRBJ1-2; no definite D call. In germline, CDR1 is ENHRY, CDR2 SYGVKD. This CDR3 is 13 amino acids long. The ends were cut back, 4 bases at V and 8 bases at J, with 14 bases in the middle. CDR3 sequence (DNA): TGTGCCATCAGTGTAAGGTCCAACGACGGCTACACCTTC. Amino acids: CAISVRSNDGYTF.

This chain uses TRBV7-8 with TRBJ2-1; D not resolved. V was pared by 4 bases and J by 7 bases, with 5 bases between. The CDR3 is 11 residues long. CDR1 and CDR2 from the germline V gene are SGHVS and FQNEAQ. The CDR3 is CASSYRNEQFF. CDR3 bases: TGTGCCAGCAGCTATAGGAATGAGCAGTTCTTC.

This clone was seen a few times. V is TRBV21-1 and J is TRBJ1-2. TRBV21-1 is labeled a pseudogene. CDR3 size: 11 residues. Here the CDR3 reads CASPRAHGYTF. CDR3 sequence (DNA): TGTGCCAGCCCCCGGGCTCATGGCTACACCTTC.

V gene TRBV27 combines with J gene TRBJ1-5; D might be TRBD1 (5 bases). The V and J ends lost 7 bases and 10 bases respectively, with 23 bases between them. The CDR3 runs to 15 residues. The germline gives CDR1 MNHEY, CDR2 SMNVEV (reference sequence). CDR3 bases: TGTGCCAGCAAGCTTTCCCGGGACCTAAATATTCCCCAGCATTTT. It encodes CASKLSRDLNIPQHF.

The CDR3 spells CASSLSRAGAYEQYF. The CDR3 coding sequence is TGTGCCAGCAGTTTAAGTAGGGCAGGGGCCTACGAGCAGTACTTC. The chain is built from TRBV27 and TRBJ2-7, with D perhaps TRBD1 (6 bases). Trimming shortened V by 2 bases and J by 2 bases, and 13 bases separated the two germline ends. CDR1 and CDR2 (germline): MNHEY, SMNVEV (reference sequence). CDR3 length equals 15 residues.